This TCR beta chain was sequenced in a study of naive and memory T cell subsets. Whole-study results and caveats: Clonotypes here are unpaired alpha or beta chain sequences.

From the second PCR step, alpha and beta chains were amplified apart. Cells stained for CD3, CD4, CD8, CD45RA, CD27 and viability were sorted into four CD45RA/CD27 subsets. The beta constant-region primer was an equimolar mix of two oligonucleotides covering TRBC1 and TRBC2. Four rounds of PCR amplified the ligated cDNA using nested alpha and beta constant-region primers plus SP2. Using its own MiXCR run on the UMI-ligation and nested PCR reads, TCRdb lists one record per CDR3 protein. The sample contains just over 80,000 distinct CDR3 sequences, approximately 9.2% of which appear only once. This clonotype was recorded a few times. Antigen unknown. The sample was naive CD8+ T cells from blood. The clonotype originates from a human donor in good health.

CDR3 sequence reads: CATLRSTGSNQPQHF. The CDR3 nucleotides are TGTGCCACCCTCCGGAGCACAGGGAGCAATCAGCCCCAGCATTTT. The rearrangement joins TRBV15 to TRBJ1-5, with D possibly TRBD1 on 6 matching bases. V gave up 8 bases and J gave up 1 base, with 15 bases separating them. The CDR3 runs 15 residues. Germline values: CDR1 LNHNV, CDR2 YYDKDF (reference sequence).